This TCR beta chain was recovered during a study of T cells in Graves' hyperthyroidism and ophthalmopathy. Drawn at first hyperthyroidism diagnosis, the blood sample preceded any ophthalmopathy symptoms. From 9 to 10 ml of fresh peripheral blood, PBMCs were isolated. Notes on the study in general: Most thyroid clonotypes expanded above 0.001 were also detected in blood. Model-based prediction identified ophthalmopathy a median around 6.5 months prior to its onset.

About this clonotype itself: Its antigen is still unknown.

Researchers amplified the TCR beta CDR3 regions from RNA transcripts. Carried out on the TCR CDR3, a first-round RT-PCR used the HTBI primer set. One entry per CDR3 protein, called by TCRdb with MiXCR from the multiplex PCR reads. The data show approximately 720,000 distinct CDR3 sequences, over 15% seen once. In germline, CDR1 is MGHRA, CDR2 YSYEKL. The CDR3 has 14 residues. After removal of 4 bases from V and 8 bases from J, the junction contained 2 bases not matched to a gene. V usage is TRBV4-1 and J usage is TRBJ1-6, with 10 bases lining up with TRBD1. This receptor was identified in a woman aged 50 to 65 with Graves' hyperthyroidism that later progressed to Graves' ophthalmopathy. Specimen: blood. The CDR3 DNA reads as TGCGCCAGCAGCCGGGACAGGGGTGATTCACCCCTCCACTTT. It specifies CASSRDRGDSPLHF.